These T cell receptor beta chains were read from a single sample in a study of blood T cell repertoires in COVID-19. TCRdb's table, derived via immunoSEQ multiplex PCR, lists solely in-frame clones and lacks some. The sample yields about 160,000 clones, 85% to 90% seen once. The specimen sequenced was peripheral blood. These receptors all stem from a man aged 55 to 70 with COVID-19, enrolled during active disease. CDR3s include the opening cysteine and the closing phenylalanine or tryptophan. A D gene is named only where the DNA matches it firmly. Rows may omit the clone size; those that give it use once, few, many or a size class.

clone_size j_call v_call d_call cdr3_aa cdr3_nt
NA TRBJ2-5 TRBV3-1/TRBV3-2 NA CASSNTLETQYF TGTGCCAGCAGCAACACGCTCGAGACCCAGTACTTC
NA TRBJ1-1 TRBV7-9 NA CASSLVRGWGGNTEAFF TGTGCCAGCAGCTTAGTCAGAGGTTGGGGAGGGAACACTGAAGCTTTCTTT
NA TRBJ1-3 TRBV19 NA CASSSLDSGNTIYF TGTGCCAGTAGTTCCTTGGACAGCGGAAACACCATATATTTT
NA TRBJ1-2 TRBV6-5 TRBD1 CASSSRTGGGYGYTF TGTGCCAGCAGTTCCCGGACAGGGGGAGGGTATGGCTACACCTTC
NA TRBJ1-1 TRBV18 NA CASSPPLDRTNTEAFF TGTGCCAGCTCACCACCTCTAGACAGAACGAACACTGAAGCTTTCTTT
once TRBJ1-6 TRBV7-2 NA CASTEADSYNSPLHF TGTGCCAGTACCGAGGCGGATAGTTATAATTCACCCCTCCACTTT
once TRBJ1-2 TRBV19 TRBD1 CASSTLGTGEGFYGYTF TGTGCCAGTAGTACTCTCGGGACAGGGGAAGGGTTCTATGGCTACACCTTC
few TRBJ1-2 TRBV5-5 TRBD1 CASSLLAGGGGYTF TGTGCCAGCAGCTTGTTAGCAGGGGGCGGAGGCTACACCTTC
NA TRBJ1-4 TRBV6-2/TRBV6-3 NA CASSYLLTGRDEKLFF TGTGCCAGCAGCTATCTCCTGACGGGGAGGGATGAAAAACTGTTTTTT
NA TRBJ2-6 TRBV6-2/TRBV6-3 NA CASSYFRARASSGANVLTF TGTGCCAGCAGTTATTTTAGGGCCAGGGCCTCCTCTGGGGCCAACGTCCTGACTTTC
NA TRBJ1-6 TRBV7-2 TRBD1 CASSRTGARRDSPLHF TGTGCCAGCAGCCGTACAGGGGCTCGGCGGGATTCACCCCTCCACTTT
once TRBJ2-6 TRBV5-1 NA CASSSESGANVLTF TGCGCCAGCAGCTCTGAGTCTGGGGCCAACGTCCTGACTTTC
few TRBJ2-5 TRBV3-1/TRBV3-2 TRBD1 CASSQSTGRETQYF TGTGCCAGCAGCCAATCGACAGGGCGAGAGACCCAGTACTTC
NA TRBJ1-1 TRBV12-3/TRBV12-4 TRBD1 CASSPKDRLKTFF TGTGCCAGCAGCCCAAAGGACAGGTTGAAGACTTTCTTT
NA TRBJ2-3 TRBV2 TRBD2 CASSDSAAGGFDTQYF TGTGCCAGCAGTGACTCTGCCGCGGGGGGGTTTGATACGCAGTATTTT
once TRBJ2-5 TRBV3-1/TRBV3-2 TRBD2 CASSRRTSGGETQYF TGTGCCAGCAGCCGTCGGACTAGCGGGGGAGAGACCCAGTACTTC
NA TRBJ2-2 TRBV5-8 NA CASSLINTGELFF TGTGCCAGCAGCCTTATAAATACCGGGGAGCTGTTTTTT
NA TRBJ2-5 TRBV6-5 TRBD2 CASSYSGGGTQETQYF TGTGCCAGCAGTTACTCCGGCGGGGGTACCCAAGAGACCCAGTACTTC
few TRBJ2-1 TRBV14 NA CASSYSNEQFF TGTGCCAGCAGCTATAGCAATGAGCAGTTCTTC
once TRBJ1-3 TRBV18 NA CASSRTENSGNTIYF TGTGCCAGCTCTCGGACAGAAAACTCTGGAAACACCATATATTTT
NA TRBJ1-5 TRBV5-6 TRBD1 CASSRTGGSVLFNQPQHF TGTGCCAGCAGCCGAACAGGGGGCTCGGTACTCTTCAATCAGCCCCAGCATTTT
NA TRBJ1-2 TRBV3-1/TRBV3-2 NA CASSQPQGANGYTF TGTGCCAGCAGCCAACCACAGGGTGCAAATGGCTACACCTTC
NA TRBJ2-3 TRBV5-6 TRBD1 CASSRWTGGTHTQYF TGTGCCAGCAGCCGGTGGACAGGGGGCACTCATACGCAGTATTTT
NA TRBJ2-3 TRBV10-2 TRBD2 CASRSGGLFTDTQYF TGCGCCAGCAGGTCGGGGGGGCTTTTCACAGATACGCAGTATTTT
NA TRBJ1-1 TRBV6-5 NA CASGSGPGAFF TGTGCCAGCGGTTCCGGGCCGGGGGCTTTCTTT
NA TRBJ2-7 TRBV20-1 NA CSASQGGINTEQYF TGCAGTGCTAGTCAGGGCGGAATAAACACCGAGCAGTACTTC
few TRBJ1-1 TRBV18 TRBD1 CASSRGTGAEAFF TGTGCCAGCTCCCGGGGGACAGGAGCTGAAGCTTTCTTT
NA TRBJ1-5 TRBV18 TRBD1 CASSTGTGQHQPQHF TGTGCCAGCTCAACCGGGACAGGGCAGCATCAGCCCCAGCATTTT
NA TRBJ2-7 TRBV19 TRBD2 CATQRTSGTYEQYF TGTGCCACTCAACGGACTAGCGGGACCTACGAGCAGTACTTC
NA TRBJ1-5 TRBV20-1 NA CSASGGSQPQHF TGCAGTGCTAGTGGCGGTTCTCAGCCCCAGCATTTT
NA TRBJ1-6 TRBV7-6 NA CASSLETGSVNSPLHF TGTGCCAGCAGCTTAGAAACAGGGTCAGTTAATTCACCCCTCCACTTT
once TRBJ2-3 TRBV2 NA CASSELADTQYF TGTGCCAGCAGTGAACTTGCAGATACGCAGTATTTT
NA TRBJ2-3 TRBV18 TRBD1 CASSRGTGGTDTQYF TGTGCCAGCTCAAGAGGGACAGGGGGCACAGATACGCAGTATTTT
NA TRBJ2-4 TRBV7-8 TRBD1 CATSLGQGNIQYF TGTGCCACCAGTCTGGGACAGGGAAACATTCAGTACTTC
NA TRBJ1-1 TRBV6-4 NA CASRVGGLNTEAFF TGTGCCAGCAGGGTCGGGGGGTTGAACACTGAAGCTTTCTTT
NA TRBJ2-7 TRBV7-9 NA CASNPDPQGEQYF TGTGCCAGCAACCCCGACCCTCAGGGAGAGCAGTACTTC
NA TRBJ1-2 TRBV6-1 NA CASSEVRRQGGYGYTF TGTGCCAGCAGTGAAGTTAGGCGGCAGGGTGGCTATGGCTACACCTTC
NA TRBJ2-3 TRBV15 TRBD2 CATSSNKRGSTDTQYF TGTGCCACCAGCAGCAATAAGCGGGGGAGCACAGATACGCAGTATTTT
NA TRBJ2-3 TRBV27 NA CASSLGRVDTQYF TGTGCCAGCAGTTTAGGGCGTGTGGATACGCAGTATTTT
NA TRBJ1-5 TRBV30 NA CAWSRDSNQPQHF TGTGCCTGGAGTAGAGATAGCAATCAGCCCCAGCATTTT
NA TRBJ2-5 TRBV24-1 NA CATSELTSNGETQYF TGTGCCACCAGTGAGCTGACTAGTAATGGAGAGACCCAGTACTTC
NA TRBJ2-7 TRBV23-1 TRBD2 CASIPREEGIVTFEQYF TGCGCCAGCATACCTCGGGAGGAGGGCATCGTTACGTTCGAGCAGTACTTC
NA TRBJ2-1 TRBV24-1 TRBD2 CATRTSERTDEQFF TGTGCCACAAGGACTAGCGAGAGGACCGATGAGCAGTTCTTC
NA TRBJ1-3 TRBV12-3/TRBV12-4 NA CASSWASGNTIYF TGTGCCAGCAGTTGGGCCTCTGGAAACACCATATATTTT
NA TRBJ1-5 TRBV6-5 TRBD1 CASSFGTDSNQPQHF TGTGCCAGCAGTTTTGGGACAGATAGCAATCAGCCCCAGCATTTT
NA TRBJ2-7 TRBV6-6 NA CASSPLGYEQYF TGTGCCAGCAGCCCACTTGGCTACGAGCAGTACTTC
NA TRBJ1-5 TRBV6-2/TRBV6-3 TRBD1 CASSLTGGGQPQHF TGTGCCAGCAGTTTAACAGGGGGCGGGCAGCCCCAGCATTTT
NA TRBJ2-7 TRBV29-1 NA CSVSPILGSYEQYF TGCAGCGTGAGCCCGATTCTCGGTTCCTACGAGCAGTACTTC
NA TRBJ2-5 TRBV7-2 TRBD1 CASSNRGQETQYF TGTGCCAGCAGCAACAGGGGGCAAGAGACCCAGTACTTC
NA TRBJ2-3 TRBV7-9 TRBD2 CASSPGLAGGLRRDTQYF TGTGCCAGCAGCCCGGGACTAGCGGGGGGGTTACGGAGGGATACGCAGTATTTT
NA TRBJ2-2 TRBV3-1/TRBV3-2 TRBD2 CASSPRGLTNTGELFF TGTGCCAGCAGCCCACGGGGACTAACGAACACCGGGGAGCTGTTTTTT
NA TRBJ2-1 TRBV24-1 TRBD1 CATSGSPGQSYNEQFF TGTGCCACCAGTGGATCGCCGGGACAGTCCTACAATGAGCAGTTCTTC
NA TRBJ2-1 TRBV28 TRBD2 CASSPSGGRYFF TGTGCCAGCAGTCCTAGCGGGGGGCGGTACTTCTTC
few TRBJ2-7 TRBV6-6 TRBD2 CASRDTSGGTYEQYF TGTGCCAGCAGGGACACTAGCGGGGGCACCTACGAGCAGTACTTC